Shown below are 32 T cell receptor beta chains from a single sample sequenced in a study of T-cell reconstitution after alpha-beta-depleted transplantation in children. Findings and limits, study-wide: One year post-transplant, T-cell counts and diversity were largely derived from T cells produced anew.

No antigens are known for them. Molecular barcoding with unique molecular identifiers was used for the TCRbeta library. One entry per CDR3 protein results from TCRdb running MiXCR on the PCR reads. The table lists around 300,000 distinct CDR3 sequences, over 7% of them singletons. Sequences were derived from peripheral blood, sampled 360 days after TCRalphabeta/CD19-depleted stem cell transplant. These TCRs come from a female patient aged 2 to 10 who had a stem cell transplant for Fanconi anemia, so the T cells may come from the graft donor.

This clonotype was seen at least ten times. The chain is built from TRBV29-1 and TRBJ2-3; 12 positions agree with TRBD1. CDR1 and CDR2 (germline): SQVTM, ANQGSEA. The CDR3 is 15 amino acids. Germline trimming cut 6 bases from V and 6 bases from J; bases unmatched to any gene: 10. The CDR3 loop is CSVERDRGRVDTQYF. In DNA form, the CDR3 reads TGCAGCGTCGAAAGGGACAGGGGGCGGGTTGATACGCAGTATTTT.

In this sample, this clonotype turned up many times. The genes are TRBV7-9 and TRBJ2-5; D gene unclear. CDR1 is SEHNR, CDR2 FQNEAQ, per germline (reference sequence). This CDR3 is 11 amino acids long. The ends were cut back, 4 bases at V and 6 bases at J, with 6 bases in the middle. CDR3 loop: CASSSVQTQYF. In DNA, the CDR3 is TGTGCCAGCAGCTCGGTGCAGACCCAGTACTTC.

The sample holds many counts of this clonotype. The chain is built from TRBV12-3 or TRBV12-4 and TRBJ1-4, with D maybe TRBD1 (5 bases). The germline V and J ends were trimmed by 6 bases and 8 bases, with 13 bases remaining between them. The CDR3 length is 13 residues. The CDR3 DNA is TGTGCCAGCAGCGGAGGGGTTTTGGAAAAACTGTTTTTT. It specifies CASSGGVLEKLFF.

This clonotype was seen ten or more times. The rearrangement uses TRBV20-1 and TRBJ1-1; D is unclear. The CDR3 is made up of 14 amino acids. The ends were cut back, 4 bases at V and 0 bases at J, with 12 bases in the middle. The V gene's germline CDR1 is DFQATT and CDR2 SNEGSKA (reference sequence). As DNA, the CDR3 is TGCAGTGCTACGTTCCAGGCGGTGAACACTGAAGCTTTCTTT. Encoded protein: CSATFQAVNTEAFF.

The chain is built from TRBV20-1 and TRBJ2-5; 9 bases are shared with TRBD2. With 2 bases clipped from V and 1 base from J, the junction kept 17 bases outside the gene matches. Germline assignment: CDR1 DFQATT and CDR2 SNEGSKA (reference sequence). The CDR3 consists of 19 residues. The CDR3 DNA reads TGCAGTGCTAGAATCGGTCTAGCGGGGATACCCGGAGCCCAAGAGACCCAGTACTTC. Translation gives CSARIGLAGIPGAQETQYF.

This clonotype was seen only a few times. This chain links TRBV12-5 with TRBJ2-3, with D possibly being TRBD1 (6 bases). Trimming left V 7 bases short and J 1 base short, with 18 bases between. The CDR3 totals 16 residues. Per germline, CDR1 LGHNT and CDR2 FRNRAP. The CDR3 DNA reads as TGTGCTAGTGCCCCGGGACAACACTGGGGCACAGATACGCAGTATTTT. This gives the protein CASAPGQHWGTDTQYF.

This clonotype occurred a few times. The rearrangement joins TRBV7-9 to TRBJ1-6, with a weak D call TRBD1 (6 bases). The CDR3 length is 17 residues. The V end was cut by 4 bases, the J end by 3 bases, with 16 bases between. Germline lookup yields CDR1 SEHNR and CDR2 FQNEAQ (reference sequence). The chain's CDR3 is CASSSTSGGDYNSPLHF. In nucleotides, the CDR3 is TGTGCCAGCAGCTCCACAAGCGGGGGCGACTATAATTCACCCCTCCACTTT.

V and J are TRBV20-1 and TRBJ2-2; 12 bases match TRBD1. Germline CDR1 is DFQATT and CDR2 is SNEGSKA (reference sequence). After removal of 3 bases from V and 8 bases from J, the junction contained 4 bases not matched to a gene. The CDR3 is 14 residues long. CDR3 in DNA: TGCAGTGCTAGGGGACAGGGGGCGCTTGGGGAGCTGTTTTTT. Amino acid sequence: CSARGQGALGELFF.

This clonotype has ten or more counts. This rearrangement joins TRBV20-1 to TRBJ2-3; no definite D call. The V gene lost 7 bases and the J gene lost 2 bases, with 13 bases spanning the gap. Germline loops: CDR1 DFQATT, CDR2 SNEGSKA (reference sequence). The length of the CDR3 is 13 residues. DNA of the CDR3: TGCAGTGTACCCCCCACATTCACAGATACGCAGTATTTT. This sequence encodes CSVPPTFTDTQYF.

This clonotype occurred many times. This sequence joins TRBV5-1 and TRBJ2-7; 11 nucleotides match TRBD2. V gave up 4 bases and J gave up 6 bases; unmatched junction bases: 6. CDR3 size: 14 residues. The germline V gene encodes CDR1 SGHRS and CDR2 YFSETQ. The CDR3 DNA reads as TGCGCCAGCAGCAACGGGACTAGCGGACTCGAGCAGTACTTC. Protein sequence: CASSNGTSGLEQYF.

Only a few counts were recorded for this clonotype. J is TRBJ2-7 and V is TRBV7-2; D is uncertain. With 4 bases removed from V and 3 bases from J, the gap between germline ends came to 13 bases. The length of the CDR3 is 14 residues. Per germline, CDR1 SGHTA and CDR2 FQGNSA. The CDR3 reads CASSSRPGFYEQYF. CDR3 nucleotide sequence: TGTGCCAGCAGCTCCCGACCCGGGTTCTACGAGCAGTACTTC.

This clonotype has ten or more counts. The chain recombines TRBV29-1 with TRBJ1-1, with D maybe TRBD1 (5 bases). With 0 bases removed from V and 0 bases from J, the gap between germline ends came to 14 bases. Germline V gene data show CDR1 as SQVTM and CDR2 as ANQGSEA. The CDR3 consists of 16 residues. The CDR3 DNA is TGCAGCGTTGAAGATATCGGGCAGGGATTGAACACTGAAGCTTTCTTT. Translation: CSVEDIGQGLNTEAFF.

The sample holds many counts of this clonotype. The chain recombines TRBV5-1 with TRBJ2-2; 7 nucleotides match TRBD2. The V and J ends lost 3 bases and 1 base, in that order; junction bases with no gene match: 9. CDR1 SGHRS and CDR2 YFSETQ come from the germline V gene. The CDR3 runs 17 residues. The CDR3 spells CASSWGGLVLNTGELFF. The CDR3 DNA follows: TGCGCCAGCAGCTGGGGGGGTTTGGTCCTGAACACCGGGGAGCTGTTTTTT.

This clonotype was counted only a few times. The chain carries TRBV6-1 and TRBJ2-6; 10 nucleotides agree with TRBD1. With 6 bases clipped from V and 0 bases from J, the junction kept 8 bases outside the gene matches. CDR1 and CDR2 from the germline V gene are MNHNS and SASEGT. This CDR3 is built from 18 residues. The CDR3 loop reads CASRGQGRSLSGANVLTF. CDR3 bases: TGTGCCAGCAGGGGACAGGGGCGATCCCTCTCTGGGGCCAACGTCCTGACTTTC.

In its sample, this clonotype was seen many times. The chain has TRBV15 and TRBJ2-1, with 12 bases matching TRBD1. Trimming cost V 7 bases and J 3 bases; bases outside gene matches: 4. The CDR3 consists of 15 residues. In germline, CDR1 is LNHNV, CDR2 YYDKDF (reference sequence). In nucleotides, the CDR3 is TGTGCCACCACCAGGGACAGGGGGCTCTACAATGAGCAGTTCTTC. Translated, it gives CATTRDRGLYNEQFF.

This clonotype was observed a handful of times. The chain links TRBV20-1 to TRBJ1-1; D call uncertain. V lost 5 bases, J lost 1 base, and 14 bases lay in between. Per germline, CDR1 DFQATT and CDR2 SNEGSKA (reference sequence). The CDR3 totals 14 residues. This CDR3 is CSAGRRLPNTEAFF. Here the CDR3 DNA reads TGCAGTGCTGGCCGTCGGCTTCCGAACACTGAAGCTTTCTTT.

This clonotype showed up many times. The chain carries TRBV7-3 and TRBJ2-1, with D possibly TRBD1 on 6 matching bases. The CDR3 extends over 13 amino acids. The ends were cut back, 0 bases at V and 7 bases at J, with 7 bases in the middle. Germline assignment: CDR1 SGHTA and CDR2 FQGTGA. CDR3 sequence reads: CASSLTGTNEQFF. The CDR3 coding sequence is TGTGCCAGCAGCTTAACCGGGACAAATGAGCAGTTCTTC. Drawing the rest from reference TRBV7-3 and TRBJ2-1, the complete variable domain is GAGVSQTPSNKVTEKGKYVELRCDPISGHTALYWYRQSLGQGPEFLIYFQGTGAADDSGLPNDRFFAVRPEGSVSTLKIQRTERGDSAVYLCASSLTGTNEQFFGPGTRLTVL.

J is TRBJ2-5 and V is TRBV2; 8 nucleotides align to TRBD1. Germline values: CDR1 SNHLY, CDR2 FYNNEI. Trimming took 11 bases from V and 0 from J; bases not matched to a gene: 8. The CDR3 runs to 14 residues. CDR3 residues: CAGRDRIYQETQYF. In DNA form, the CDR3 reads TGTGCCGGAAGGGACAGGATCTACCAAGAGACCCAGTACTTC.

The sample holds a few counts of this clonotype. The J gene is TRBJ1-2, the V gene TRBV2, with D uncertain. This CDR3 is 14 amino acids long. Germline-derived CDR1 and CDR2 are SNHLY and FYNNEI. Deletions cut 1 base from V and 4 bases from J, with 10 bases between. The CDR3 spells CASSEEWGSYGYTF. CDR3 nucleotides: TGTGCCAGCAGTGAAGAGTGGGGTTCCTATGGCTACACCTTC.

The rearrangement joins TRBV6-5 to TRBJ1-6; TRBD1 might be the D (6 bases). V lost 5 bases, J lost 9 bases, and 23 bases lay in between. This CDR3 contains 17 residues. Germline lookup yields CDR1 MNHEY and CDR2 SVGAGI. Here the CDR3 reads CASSRTTGTVSFSPLHF. The CDR3 bases are TGTGCCAGCAGTCGTACCACAGGGACGGTTTCTTTTTCACCCCTCCACTTT.

The chain recombines TRBV13 with TRBJ1-1; D remains ambiguous. In germline, CDR1 is PRHDT, CDR2 FYEKMQ (reference sequence). V was pared by 0 bases and J by 2 bases, with 13 bases between. The CDR3 runs to 16 residues. As DNA, the CDR3 is TGTGCCAGCAGCTTAGGAGGATCGACGGTAAACACTGAAGCTTTCTTT. It is translated as CASSLGGSTVNTEAFF.

This chain connects TRBV6-2 or TRBV6-3 to TRBJ1-2; D gene unclear. Germline assignment: CDR1 MNHEY and CDR2 SVGEGT. V lost 1 base and J lost 6, with 6 bases in between. The CDR3 has 12 amino acids. CDR3 DNA: TGTGCCAGCAGTTACTGGGGAGATGGCTACACCTTC. Its protein is CASSYWGDGYTF.

This clonotype was counted many times. J is TRBJ2-3 and V is TRBV4-2, with 10 bases lining up with TRBD2. The CDR3 totals 15 residues. V shed 2 bases, J shed 1 base, and the junction held 0 bases outside the gene matches. Germline CDR1 LGHNA, CDR2 YNFKEQ. CDR3: CASSQLAGGTDTQYF. In DNA form, the CDR3 reads TGTGCCAGCAGCCAACTAGCGGGAGGCACAGATACGCAGTATTTT.

This rearrangement joins TRBV5-1 to TRBJ2-7, with TRBD2 matching 11 bases. The CDR3 has 17 amino acids. Per germline, CDR1 SGHRS and CDR2 YFSETQ. The J segment lost 3 bases and the V segment lost 0 bases, leaving 8 bases of the junction unmatched. CDR3 sequence: CASSLEGSGGALYEQYV. The CDR3 nucleotides read TGCGCCAGCAGCTTGGAGGGTAGCGGGGGGGCTCTCTACGAGCAGTACGTC.

This clonotype showed up many times. The V call is TRBV4-2, the J call TRBJ2-7; 8 bases agree with TRBD2. Per germline, CDR1 LGHNA and CDR2 YNFKEQ. This CDR3 comprises 15 residues. V gave up 4 bases and J gave up 4 bases; unmatched junction bases: 9. In DNA, the CDR3 is TGTGCCAGCAGCCCCCTTTCGGGGGGGCTTTACGAGCAGTACTTC. Its translation is CASSPLSGGLYEQYF.

V usage is TRBV10-3 and J usage is TRBJ2-7; 10 bases agree with TRBD2. The CDR3 length is 15 residues. The junction had 8 bases not matched to a gene; V was cut back by 4 bases and J by 5 bases. CDR1 is ENHRY, CDR2 SYGVKD, per germline. CDR3 residues: CAISGELAGRDEQYF. CDR3 nucleotide sequence: TGTGCCATCAGTGGCGAACTAGCGGGACGCGACGAGCAGTACTTC.

This clonotype was counted at least ten times. V gene TRBV12-3 or TRBV12-4 combines with J gene TRBJ2-7, with 10 bases identical to TRBD1. V dropped 0 bases and J dropped 2; count of bases not matched to a gene: 7. This CDR3 comprises 17 residues. The CDR3 DNA follows: TGTGCCAGCAGTTTAGCGCAGGGACAGGGGTCTCCCTACGAGCAGTACTTC. It yields the protein CASSLAQGQGSPYEQYF.

In its sample, this clonotype was seen many times. The V gene is TRBV20-1, the J gene TRBJ2-5, with 9 positions matching TRBD1. The CDR3 is 16 residues long. The germline gives CDR1 DFQATT, CDR2 SNEGSKA (reference sequence). V lost 0 bases to trimming and J lost 4 bases; unmatched junction nucleotides: 9. CDR3 in DNA: TGCAGTGCTAGAGATCTCTTGGGACAGGGACCAGAGACCCAGTACTTC. Translated: CSARDLLGQGPETQYF.

The J gene is TRBJ2-1, the V gene TRBV11-2; D might be TRBD2 (7 bases). The CDR3 is 13 amino acids. V was shortened by 2 bases and J by 11 bases, with 13 bases between the two germline ends. Germline assignment: CDR1 SGHAT and CDR2 FQNNGV. CDR3 loop: CASSLNREGKQFF. The CDR3 DNA reads as TGTGCCAGCAGCTTAAACAGGGAGGGTAAGCAGTTCTTC.

This clonotype was found many times. This rearrangement joins TRBV4-1 to TRBJ2-1; a possible D gene is TRBD2 (6 bases). The CDR3 loop spans 16 amino acids. CDR1 MGHRA and CDR2 YSYEKL come from the germline V gene. Trimming removed 2 bases at V and 2 bases at J, with 13 bases between. The CDR3 spells CASSQTGTGAYNEQFF. The CDR3 DNA reads as TGCGCCAGCAGCCAAACGGGGACTGGAGCCTACAATGAGCAGTTCTTC.

This clonotype was detected many times. The rearrangement uses TRBV6-5 and TRBJ2-2; TRBD1 is a possible D gene (5 bases). This CDR3 comprises 17 residues. Per germline, CDR1 MNHEY and CDR2 SVGAGI. The germline V and J ends were trimmed by 2 bases and 4 bases, with 17 bases remaining between them. The CDR3 loop reads CASSYRGAPIGTGELFF. The CDR3 bases are TGTGCCAGCAGTTACAGGGGCGCCCCAATCGGCACCGGGGAGCTGTTTTTT.

This clonotype has more than one count but fewer than ten. Just one base apart from a much larger clone, this may be a read error. The chain has TRBV4-3 and TRBJ2-7; D gene uncertain. Per germline, CDR1 LGHNA and CDR2 YSLEER. Trimming took 5 bases from V and 7 from J, leaving 9 bases between them. The CDR3 has 11 amino acids. CDR3 protein: CASSSSSEQYF. DNA of the CDR3: TGCGCCAGCAGCTCCAGTTCAGAGCAGTACTTC.